This T cell receptor (beta chain) derives from a study of blood T cell repertoires in COVID-19. Across the whole study: The samples span acute and convalescent COVID-19 from the United States, Italy and Spain. Sources were T cells, B-cell-depleted T cells, or PBMCs; the material itself was cDNA or gDNA.

Original processing notes: Using reference gene primer amplification, nucleated cell counts were estimated. Libraries were prepared by immunoSEQ multiplex PCR; TCRdb keeps only in-frame clonotypes and omits some of them. V and J calls and clone size are copied from that table; D and trimming were computed from the DNA. This sample carries about 93,000 clones, approximately 87% of them seen once, and the ten largest clones take about 1.6%. The CDR3 contains 12 residues. CDR1 is MNHEY and CDR2 is SVGAGI in the germline V gene. Trimming shortened V by 6 bases and J by 5 bases, and 8 bases separated the two germline ends.

The chain links TRBV6-5 to TRBJ1-5, with a possible D match to TRBD1 (5 bases). The sequenced sample consisted of peripheral blood. This receptor was identified in a human donor with active COVID-19. The donor label of this sample is uncertain. CDR3 protein: CASRTVYQPQHF. The CDR3, as DNA: TGTGCCAGCAGGACAGTCTATCAGCCCCAGCATTTT.